This T cell receptor (beta chain) was sequenced in a study of tumor-infiltrating lymphocytes in primary liver carcinoma. V lost 8 bases, J lost 7 bases, and 8 bases stayed unmatched. The CDR3 is 13 amino acids. Germline lookup yields CDR1 ENHRY and CDR2 SYGVKD. Making TCR beta cDNA involved approximately 0.5 ug total RNA and a constant-region primer. TCR beta libraries came from three nested multiplex PCR rounds using slightly modified ARM-PCR. For 10 cycles apiece, the opening two PCR rounds ran with TRBV1-TRBV30 forward primers and a C-beta reverse primer. TCRdb ran MiXCR on the multiplex PCR reads and lists one entry per CDR3 protein. The table records about 180,000 distinct CDR3 sequences, roughly three fifths of them present only once. General study points: Each sample was bulk and unsorted; consequently, CD4+ and CD8+ repertoires were not compared. Tumor region pairs outstripped tumor-adjacent and tumor-blood pairs in overlap.

For blood RNA, unsorted whole blood served as the source, and germline DNA was extracted too. This clonotype appeared a few times. Its target is unknown. The sequence came from a man aged 35 to 55 with primary liver carcinoma and hepatitis B virus infection. The sequencing sample was made of peripheral blood. The chain uses TRBV10-3 and TRBJ2-1, with TRBD2 matching over 7 bases. The DNA of the CDR3 is TGTGCCATCCCCAGCGGGATTGAGAATGAGCAGTTCTTC. It yields the protein CAIPSGIENEQFF.